Listed here are 21 T cell receptor beta chains from one sample, sequenced in a study of metastatic and nonmetastatic thyroid tumors. There were no patients who had received any treatment before thyroid surgery. TCRdb re-processed the PCR reads through MiXCR. The sample comprises roughly 12,000 clones, approximately 33% of which are singletons, and 15% to 18% rests with the top ten. Sequencing was carried out using tumor tissue. These TCRs come from a male donor with papillary thyroid cancer or a benign thyroid nodule (not recorded which). Some clones in this sample may be carry-over from other donors' samples.

This clone was seen more than once but under ten times. The chain couples TRBV28 to TRBJ1-2, with D maybe TRBD1 (5 bases). CDR1 and CDR2 (germline): MDHEN, SYDVKM. The CDR3 is 15 residues long. The V gene lost 1 base and the J gene lost 7 bases, with 16 bases spanning the gap. The CDR3 sequence: CASSLFSDTVIGYTF. The CDR3 DNA follows: TGTGCCAGCAGTTTATTTTCGGACACCGTAATTGGCTACACCTTC.

V gene TRBV29-1 combines with J gene TRBJ1-3; no firm D call. The CDR3 has 12 amino acids. Trimming took off 6 bases at V and 0 bases at J, with 6 bases between the two ends. Germline loops: CDR1 SQVTM, CDR2 ANQGSEA. This CDR3 reads CSVTTSGNTIYF. The CDR3 region has the DNA TGCAGCGTAACAACCTCTGGAAACACCATATATTTT.

This clone appeared a single time. One junction end disagrees with the germline gene, perhaps due to a read error. Other DNA sequences in the sample encode the same CDR3. V gene TRBV5-8 combines with J gene TRBJ1-1; D not certain. The CDR3 covers 13 residues. The germline V gene has CDR1 SGHTS and CDR2 YDEGEE. The chain's CDR3 is CASSRLRNTEAFF. CDR3 nucleotide sequence: TGTGCCAGCAGCCGCCTTAGGAACACAGAAGCTTTCTTT.

In its sample, this clone was seen a few times. The chain recombines TRBV28 with TRBJ1-6; TRBD1 agrees at 8 bases. The CDR3 is made up of 16 amino acids. The germline V gene encodes CDR1 MDHEN and CDR2 SYDVKM. With V trimmed by 6 bases and J by 7 bases, 11 bases remained unmatched. CDR3 nucleotides: TGTGCCAGCAGGGAAAGGACAGGGAGTTGGAATTCACCCCTCCACTTT. Its translation is CASRERTGSWNSPLHF.

This clone came up many times. V and J are TRBV28 and TRBJ1-5; D call uncertain. Germline V gene sequence: CDR1 MDHEN, CDR2 SYDVKM. The CDR3 length is 15 residues. V lost 6 bases and J 2 bases, leaving 14 bases between the germline ends. The CDR3 region has the DNA TGTGCCAGCAGCTCCCGGTGGAAGGGCAATCAGCCCCAGCATTTT. Translation gives CASSSRWKGNQPQHF. The full variable domain, its missing parts supplied by reference TRBV28 and TRBJ1-5, is DVKVTQSSRYLVKRTGEKVFLECVQDMDHENMFWYRQDPGLGLRLIYFSYDVKMKEKGDIPEGYSVSREKKERFSLILESASTNQTSMYLCASSSRWKGNQPQHFGDGTRLSIL.

The V call is TRBV4-1, the J call TRBJ2-3; 9 bases match TRBD2. V lost 0 bases to trimming and J lost 5 bases; unmatched junction nucleotides: 12. This CDR3 region has 18 residues. Germline loops: CDR1 MGHRA, CDR2 YSYEKL. As DNA, the CDR3 is TGCGCCAGCAGCCAAGATCTCGTGGCTAGCGGGATGGTAGATACGCAGTATTTT. Amino acid sequence: CASSQDLVASGMVDTQYF.

V is TRBV3-1 and J is TRBJ1-1, with 9 bases matching TRBD1. With 1 base clipped from V and 3 bases from J, the junction kept 0 bases outside the gene matches. The CDR3 is made up of 14 amino acids. From germline, CDR1 is LGHDT and CDR2 YNNKEL (reference sequence). The CDR3 here is CASSQGTGDTEAFF. CDR3 nucleotide sequence: TGTGCCAGCAGCCAAGGGACAGGGGACACTGAAGCTTTCTTT.

This clone has a handful of counts. The rearrangement uses TRBV19 and TRBJ1-5; D unresolved. This CDR3 is built from 13 residues. V was pared by 7 bases and J by 7 bases, with 14 bases between. The germline V gene has CDR1 LNHDA and CDR2 SQIVND (reference sequence). The CDR3 spells CASTPEGIQPQHF. DNA of the CDR3: TGTGCCAGTACCCCCGAAGGAATCCAGCCCCAGCATTTT.

J is TRBJ2-3 and V is TRBV18; D is unresolved. Germline V gives CDR1 KGHSH, CDR2 LQKENI. V was shortened by 3 bases and J by 4 bases, with 8 bases between the two germline ends. This CDR3 contains 13 residues. The CDR3 reads CASSPTPADTQYF. For the CDR3, the DNA is TGTGCCAGCTCACCGACACCGGCAGATACGCAGTATTTT.

By sample share, this clone is medium-sized (0.01 to 0.1%). This chain links TRBV18 with TRBJ1-2; D is unclear. The CDR3 spans 13 residues. Germline loops: CDR1 KGHSH, CDR2 LQKENI. V was cut by 8 bases and J by 8 bases, with 18 bases left in between. CDR3: CASEAADQRGYTF. The CDR3 DNA sequence: TGTGCCAGCGAAGCGGCAGACCAACGGGGCTACACCTTC.

The chain has TRBV2 and TRBJ2-6, with 9 bases matching TRBD1. Trimming removed 10 bases from V and 0 bases from J; junction bases left unmatched: 4. Germline lookup yields CDR1 SNHLY and CDR2 FYNNEI. The CDR3 spans 15 residues. The CDR3 DNA is TGTGCCACCGGGACAGGGCCCTCTGGGGCCAACGTCCTGACTTTC. Amino acid sequence: CATGTGPSGANVLTF.

By frequency in the sample, this clone is medium-sized. The chain is built from TRBV20-1 and TRBJ1-2, with 9 bases that match TRBD1. The CDR3 is 14 residues long. V was clipped by 5 bases and J by 4 bases; unmatched bases: 8. Germline V gives CDR1 DFQATT, CDR2 SNEGSKA (reference sequence). CDR3 sequence: CSASWDRDTYGYTF. CDR3 DNA sequence: TGCAGTGCTTCCTGGGACAGGGACACCTATGGCTACACCTTC.

In its sample, this clone ranks as medium-sized. The chain links TRBV7-8 to TRBJ2-7, with TRBD2 matching over 8 bases. The CDR3 covers 15 residues. The J segment lost 3 bases and the V segment lost 5 bases, leaving 9 bases of the junction unmatched. Germline values: CDR1 SGHVS, CDR2 FQNEAQ. CDR3 region: CASSPQRGTGYEQYF. Here the CDR3 DNA reads TGTGCCAGCAGCCCCCAGCGGGGGACGGGCTACGAGCAGTACTTC.

As concerns this clone: The junction departs from the called germline gene at one end, perhaps through a read error. This chain uses TRBV12-3 or TRBV12-4 with TRBJ1-1; 7 bases fit TRBD1. The CDR3 has 16 residues. The CDR3 DNA follows: TGCGCCAGCAGCACATCCCTCGTACAGGGGAATGCTGAAGCTTTCTTT. Translation: CASSTSLVQGNAEAFF.

This clone has a count of ten or more. J is TRBJ1-4 and V is TRBV7-9, with TRBD1 as a possible D gene (6 bases). Germline-derived CDR1 and CDR2 are SEHNR and FQNEAQ (reference sequence). The ends were cut back, 2 bases at V and 7 bases at J, with 11 bases in the middle. This CDR3 comprises 14 residues. The CDR3 DNA reads as TGTGCCAGCAGCTTAACGTCAGGGGTTGAAAAACTGTTTTTT. It translates to CASSLTSGVEKLFF.

The chain has TRBV6-2 or TRBV6-3 and TRBJ2-7; 9 bases fit TRBD1. This CDR3 region has 14 residues. Germline CDR1 reads MNHEY; CDR2 reads SVGEGT. Trimming at V came to 5 bases and at J to 5 bases, leaving 7 bases not matched to a gene. CDR3 sequence (DNA): TGTGCCAGCAGTGACGGACAGGGGAGGGACGAGCAGTACTTC. It codes for CASSDGQGRDEQYF.

This clone turned up a few times. The chain links TRBV6-1 to TRBJ1-2; D may be TRBD1 (5 bases). V lost 6 bases and J lost 8, with 13 bases in between. This CDR3 has 12 residues. Germline lookup yields CDR1 MNHNS and CDR2 SASEGT. The CDR3 DNA follows: TGTGCCAGCAGCGGGACCAACGGGGGCTACACCTTC. Translating gives CASSGTNGGYTF.

As to this clone: The junction shows a germline mismatch at one end, possibly a read error. V and J are TRBV5-1 and TRBJ2-3, with TRBD2 as a possible D gene (5 bases). Germline V CDR1 and CDR2: SGHRS, YFSETQ. CDR3 size: 15 residues. CDR3 residues: CARSSSGYSTDTQYF. The CDR3 DNA follows: TGCGCCAGGAGCTCATCGGGGTATAGCACAGATACGCAGTATTTT.

Ten or more counts support this clone. The chain recombines TRBV3-1 with TRBJ1-2; D gene ambiguous. Germline CDR1 LGHDT, CDR2 YNNKEL (reference sequence). Trimming pared 3 bases from V and 1 base from J, leaving 12 bases between. This CDR3 contains 15 residues. CDR3 amino acids: CASSHGDKYNYGYTF. In nucleotides, the CDR3 is TGTGCCAGCAGCCACGGAGACAAGTATAACTATGGCTACACCTTC.

This clone is medium-sized in the sample. The chain carries TRBV5-8 and TRBJ2-5; possibly TRBD1 or TRBD2 for D (6 bases each). The CDR3 totals 16 residues. Germline CDR1 is SGHTS and CDR2 is YDEGEE. Trimming shortened V by 4 bases and J by 2 bases, and 18 bases separated the two germline ends. The CDR3 protein is CASSTVFGGPQETQYF. The CDR3 DNA follows: TGTGCCAGCAGCACAGTCTTTGGGGGGCCTCAAGAGACCCAGTACTTC.

This clone was picked up many times. Other nucleotide sequences in the sample specify the same CDR3. The chain combines TRBV20-1 with TRBJ2-5; possible D gene TRBD2, 7 bases. With 3 bases removed from V and 7 bases from J, the gap between germline ends came to 9 bases. The CDR3 runs 11 residues. Germline V CDR1 and CDR2: DFQATT, SNEGSKA (reference sequence). CDR3 loop: CSARRGGTQYF. The CDR3 DNA reads as TGCAGTGCTAGGAGGGGGGGGACCCAGTACTTC.